This TCR beta chain was documented in a study of graft-versus-host responses after intestinal transplantation. The wider study: Multivisceral, liver-intestinal, or isolated intestinal grafts went to recipients. All recipients were given anti-thymocyte globulin induction, and tacrolimus and steroids were then administered for 2 to 3 years.

Here immunoSEQ multiplex PCR was the method, and the copy in TCRdb shows in-frame clones only, minus some. The data contain under 75,000 clones, roughly 90% of them singletons. Study-wide points: Early post-transplant declines in HvG were associated with peak levels of circulating GvH clones. Recipient marrow harbored GvH clones, some of which surfaced first in ileum or blood.

Lymphocytes (intraepithelial and lamina propria) were released by processing the graft tissue. Per germline, CDR1 SGHDT and CDR2 YYEEEE. The V end was cut by 4 bases, the J end by 1 base, with 2 bases between. The CDR3 length is 11 residues. A note on this clone: Its antigen is still unknown. The sample carries other DNA sequences with the same CDR3.

The source material was ileum tissue, sampled approximately 56 weeks after transplant. The clonotype comes from a human patient who received an intestinal transplant, so some T cells may come from the graft donor. The rearrangement joins TRBV5-6 to TRBJ1-2; no clear D gene. The CDR3 bases are TGTGCCAGCAGCCTTAACTATGGCTACACCTTC. It specifies CASSLNYGYTF.